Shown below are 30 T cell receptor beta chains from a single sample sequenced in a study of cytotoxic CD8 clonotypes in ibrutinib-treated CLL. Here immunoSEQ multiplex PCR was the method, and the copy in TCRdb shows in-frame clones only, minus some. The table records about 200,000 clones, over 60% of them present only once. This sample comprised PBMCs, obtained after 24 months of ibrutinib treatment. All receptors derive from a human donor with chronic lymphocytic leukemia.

This chain's CDR3 is CAWSYTGDEKLFF. Written as DNA, the CDR3 is TGTGCCTGGAGTTATACGGGAGATGAAAAACTGTTTTTT. This chain connects TRBV30 to TRBJ1-4, with D unresolved. Trimming took off 2 bases at V and 6 bases at J, with 10 bases between the two ends. The CDR3 is made up of 13 amino acids. The germline gives CDR1 GTSNPN, CDR2 SVGIG (reference sequence).

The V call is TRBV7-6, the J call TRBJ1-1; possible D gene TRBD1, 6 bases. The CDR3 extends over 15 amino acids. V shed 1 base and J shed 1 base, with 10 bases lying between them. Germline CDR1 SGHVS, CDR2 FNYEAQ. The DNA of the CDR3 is TGTGCCAGCAGCTTAGTGGGGGGCGGGAACACTGAAGCTTTCTTT. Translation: CASSLVGGGNTEAFF.

This CDR3 is CASSLTGYEQYF. The CDR3 DNA sequence: TGTGCCAGCAGCTTAACGGGCTACGAGCAGTACTTC. V gene TRBV7-9 combines with J gene TRBJ2-7; D not certain. The germline V gene has CDR1 SEHNR and CDR2 FQNEAQ (reference sequence). The CDR3 extends over 12 amino acids. V gave up 2 bases and J gave up 3 bases, with 5 bases separating them.

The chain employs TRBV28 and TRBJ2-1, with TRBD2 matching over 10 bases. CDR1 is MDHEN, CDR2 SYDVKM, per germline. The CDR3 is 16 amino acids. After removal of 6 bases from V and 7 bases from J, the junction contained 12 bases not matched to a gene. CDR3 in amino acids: CASRYVLAGVRNEQFF. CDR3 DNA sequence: TGTGCCAGCAGGTATGTCCTAGCGGGAGTTCGGAATGAGCAGTTCTTC.

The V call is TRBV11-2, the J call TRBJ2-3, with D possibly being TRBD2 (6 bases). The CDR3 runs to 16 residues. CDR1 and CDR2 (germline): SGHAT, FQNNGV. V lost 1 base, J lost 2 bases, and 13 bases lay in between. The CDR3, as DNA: TGTGCCAGCAGCTTAGTGGTAGGGAGGTTCACAGATACGCAGTATTTT. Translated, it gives CASSLVVGRFTDTQYF.

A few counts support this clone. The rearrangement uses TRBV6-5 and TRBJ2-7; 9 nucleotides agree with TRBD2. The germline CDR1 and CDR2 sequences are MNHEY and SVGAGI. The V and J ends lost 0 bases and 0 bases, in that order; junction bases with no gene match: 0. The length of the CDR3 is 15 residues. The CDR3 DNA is TGTGCCAGCAGTTACTCTAGCGGGAGCTCCTACGAGCAGTACTTC. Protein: CASSYSSGSSYEQYF.

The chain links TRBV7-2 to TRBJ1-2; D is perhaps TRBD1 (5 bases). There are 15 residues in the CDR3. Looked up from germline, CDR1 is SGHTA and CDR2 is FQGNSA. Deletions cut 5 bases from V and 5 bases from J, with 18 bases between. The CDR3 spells CASSNRDRVWYGYTF. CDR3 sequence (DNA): TGTGCCAGCAGCAACCGGGACCGTGTTTGGTATGGCTACACCTTC.

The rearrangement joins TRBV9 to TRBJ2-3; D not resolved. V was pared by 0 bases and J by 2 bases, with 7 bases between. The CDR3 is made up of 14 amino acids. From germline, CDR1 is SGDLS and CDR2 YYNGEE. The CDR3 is CASSVGPSTDTQYF. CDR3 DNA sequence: TGTGCCAGCAGCGTAGGCCCCTCCACAGATACGCAGTATTTT.

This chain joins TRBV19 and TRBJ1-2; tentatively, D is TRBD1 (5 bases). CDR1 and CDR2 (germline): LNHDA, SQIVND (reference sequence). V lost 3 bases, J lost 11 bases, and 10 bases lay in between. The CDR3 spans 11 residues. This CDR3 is CASSIEGRYTF. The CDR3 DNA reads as TGTGCCAGTAGTATTGAGGGGCGGTACACCTTC.

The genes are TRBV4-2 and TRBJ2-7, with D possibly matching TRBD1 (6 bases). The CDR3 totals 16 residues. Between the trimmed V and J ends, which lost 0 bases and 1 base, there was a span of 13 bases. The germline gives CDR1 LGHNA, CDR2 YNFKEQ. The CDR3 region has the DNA TGTGCCAGCAGCCAAGATCTCCGGCAGGGGTCCTACGAGCAGTACTTC. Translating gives CASSQDLRQGSYEQYF.

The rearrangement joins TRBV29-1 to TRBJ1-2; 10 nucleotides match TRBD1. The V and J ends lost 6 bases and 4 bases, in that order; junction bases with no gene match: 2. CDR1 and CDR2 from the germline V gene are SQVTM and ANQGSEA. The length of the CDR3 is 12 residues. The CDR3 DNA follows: TGCAGCGTATGGACAGGGGGCTATGGCTACACCTTC. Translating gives CSVWTGGYGYTF. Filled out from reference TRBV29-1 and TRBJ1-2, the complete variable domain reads SAVISQKPSRDICQRGTSLTIQCQVDSQVTMMFWYRQQPGQSLTLIATANQGSEATYESGFVIDKFPISRPNLTFSTLTVSNMSPEDSSIYLCSVWTGGYGYTFGSGTRLTVV.

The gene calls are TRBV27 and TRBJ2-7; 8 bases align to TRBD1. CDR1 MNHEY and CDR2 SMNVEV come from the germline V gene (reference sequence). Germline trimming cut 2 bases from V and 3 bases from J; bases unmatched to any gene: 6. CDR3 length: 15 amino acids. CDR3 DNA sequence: TGTGCCAGCAGTTTAACAGGACAGGGCTTCTACGAGCAGTACTTC. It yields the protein CASSLTGQGFYEQYF.

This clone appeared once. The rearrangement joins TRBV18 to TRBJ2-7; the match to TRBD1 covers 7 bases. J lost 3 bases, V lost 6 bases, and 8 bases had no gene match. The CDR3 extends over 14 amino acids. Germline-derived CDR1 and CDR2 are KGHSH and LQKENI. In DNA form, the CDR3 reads TGTGCCAGCTCGGACAGGAAGCCCCTCTACGAGCAGTACTTC. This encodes CASSDRKPLYEQYF.

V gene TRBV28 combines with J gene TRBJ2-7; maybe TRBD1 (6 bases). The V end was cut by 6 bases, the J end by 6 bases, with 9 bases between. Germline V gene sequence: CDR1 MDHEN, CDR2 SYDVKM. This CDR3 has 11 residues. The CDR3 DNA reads TGTGCCAGCAGAACAGGGCGCGAGCAGTACTTC. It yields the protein CASRTGREQYF.

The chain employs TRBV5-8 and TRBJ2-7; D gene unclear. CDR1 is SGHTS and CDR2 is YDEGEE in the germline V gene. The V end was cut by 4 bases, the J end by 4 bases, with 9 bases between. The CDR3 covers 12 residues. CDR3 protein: CASSQVLYEQYF. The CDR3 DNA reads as TGTGCCAGCAGCCAAGTGTTGTACGAGCAGTACTTC.

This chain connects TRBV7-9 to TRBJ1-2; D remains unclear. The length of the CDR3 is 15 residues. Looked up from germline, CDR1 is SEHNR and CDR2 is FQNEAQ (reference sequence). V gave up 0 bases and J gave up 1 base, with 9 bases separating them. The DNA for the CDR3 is TGTGCCAGCAGCTTAGCCCAATCCGGTAACTATGGCTACACCTTC. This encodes CASSLAQSGNYGYTF. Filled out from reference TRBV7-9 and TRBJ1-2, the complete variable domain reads DTGVSQNPRHKITKRGQNVTFRCDPISEHNRLYWYRQTLGQGPEFLTYFQNEAQLEKSRLLSDRFSAERPKGSFSTLEIQRTEQGDSAMYLCASSLAQSGNYGYTFGSGTRLTVV.

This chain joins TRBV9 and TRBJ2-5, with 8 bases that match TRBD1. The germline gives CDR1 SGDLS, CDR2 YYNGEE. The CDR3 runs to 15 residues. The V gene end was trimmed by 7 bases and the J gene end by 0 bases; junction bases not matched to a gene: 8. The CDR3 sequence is CASARQGTYQETQYF. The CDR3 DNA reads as TGTGCCAGCGCGAGACAGGGGACGTACCAAGAGACCCAGTACTTC.

CDR3 in DNA: TGTGCCAGCAGCTCCCGGGATTTAAGGCTTGGGGAGCAGTACTTC. It yields the protein CASSSRDLRLGEQYF. The J gene is TRBJ2-7, the V gene TRBV7-9; possible D gene TRBD2, 5 bases. Trimming stripped 4 bases from V and 7 bases from J, with 20 bases between. From germline, CDR1 is SEHNR and CDR2 FQNEAQ (reference sequence). CDR3 length: 15 residues.

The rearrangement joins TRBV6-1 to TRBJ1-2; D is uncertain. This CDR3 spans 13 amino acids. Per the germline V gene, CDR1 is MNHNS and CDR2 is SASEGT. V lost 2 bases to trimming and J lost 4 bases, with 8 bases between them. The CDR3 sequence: CASSERAAYGYTF. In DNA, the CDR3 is TGTGCCAGCAGTGAAAGGGCTGCCTATGGCTACACCTTC.

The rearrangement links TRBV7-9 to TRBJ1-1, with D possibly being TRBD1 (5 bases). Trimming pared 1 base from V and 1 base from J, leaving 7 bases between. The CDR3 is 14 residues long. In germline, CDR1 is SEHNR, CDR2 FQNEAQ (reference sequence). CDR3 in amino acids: CASSLGGSNTEAFF. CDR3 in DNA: TGTGCCAGCAGCTTAGGGGGCTCGAACACTGAAGCTTTCTTT.

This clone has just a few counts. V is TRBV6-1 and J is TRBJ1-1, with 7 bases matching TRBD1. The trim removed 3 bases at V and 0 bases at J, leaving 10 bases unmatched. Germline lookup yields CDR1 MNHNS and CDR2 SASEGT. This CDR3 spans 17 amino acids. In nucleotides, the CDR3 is TGTGCCAGCAGTGACGACCCCAGGGGGATAATGAACACTGAAGCTTTCTTT. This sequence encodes CASSDDPRGIMNTEAFF.

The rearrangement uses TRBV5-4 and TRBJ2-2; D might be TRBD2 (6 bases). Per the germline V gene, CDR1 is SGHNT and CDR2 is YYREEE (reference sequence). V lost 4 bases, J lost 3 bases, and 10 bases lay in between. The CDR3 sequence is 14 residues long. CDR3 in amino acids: CASSVSGYTGELFF. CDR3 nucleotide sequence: TGTGCCAGCAGCGTTAGCGGATACACCGGGGAGCTGTTTTTT.

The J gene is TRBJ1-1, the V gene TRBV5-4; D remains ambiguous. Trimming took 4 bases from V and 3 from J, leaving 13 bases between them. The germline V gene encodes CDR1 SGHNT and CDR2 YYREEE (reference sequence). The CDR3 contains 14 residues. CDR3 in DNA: TGTGCCAGCAGCGCCCGGGCCTCGGACACTGAAGCTTTCTTT. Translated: CASSARASDTEAFF.

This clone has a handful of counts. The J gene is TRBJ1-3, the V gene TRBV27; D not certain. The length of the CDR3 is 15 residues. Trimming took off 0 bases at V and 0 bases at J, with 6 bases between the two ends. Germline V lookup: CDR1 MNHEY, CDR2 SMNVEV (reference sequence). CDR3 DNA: TGTGCCAGCAGTTTATCGAGAGTCTCTGGAAACACCATATATTTT. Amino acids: CASSLSRVSGNTIYF.

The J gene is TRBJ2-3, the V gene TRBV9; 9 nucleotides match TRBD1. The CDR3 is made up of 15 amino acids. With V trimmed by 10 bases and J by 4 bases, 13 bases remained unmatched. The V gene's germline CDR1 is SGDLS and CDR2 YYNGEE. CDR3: CAGSVPRQGADTQYF. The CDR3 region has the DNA TGTGCCGGGTCAGTCCCGAGACAGGGGGCAGATACGCAGTATTTT.

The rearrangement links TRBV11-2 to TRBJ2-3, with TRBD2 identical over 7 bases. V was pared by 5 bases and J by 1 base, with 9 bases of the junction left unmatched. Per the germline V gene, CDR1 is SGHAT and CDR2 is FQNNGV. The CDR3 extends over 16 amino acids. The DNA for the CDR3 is TGTGCCAGCAGCCCGCGGGCGGGAGAAGGCACAGATACGCAGTATTTT. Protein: CASSPRAGEGTDTQYF.

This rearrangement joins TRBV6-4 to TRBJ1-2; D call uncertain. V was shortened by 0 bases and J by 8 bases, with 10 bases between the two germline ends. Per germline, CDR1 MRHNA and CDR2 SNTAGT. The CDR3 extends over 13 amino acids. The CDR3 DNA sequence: TGTGCCAGCAGTGACTCACGACATCGGGGCTACACCTTC. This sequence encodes CASSDSRHRGYTF.

The CDR3 DNA reads as TGTGCCAGCAGTTTATCTAGCGGGAGCGGAGATACGCAGTATTTT. Residues: CASSLSSGSGDTQYF. The rearrangement uses TRBV27 and TRBJ2-3; TRBD2 matches at 9 bases. This CDR3 is 15 amino acids long. Germline-derived CDR1 and CDR2 are MNHEY and SMNVEV (reference sequence). With 0 bases clipped from V and 5 bases from J, the junction kept 3 bases outside the gene matches.

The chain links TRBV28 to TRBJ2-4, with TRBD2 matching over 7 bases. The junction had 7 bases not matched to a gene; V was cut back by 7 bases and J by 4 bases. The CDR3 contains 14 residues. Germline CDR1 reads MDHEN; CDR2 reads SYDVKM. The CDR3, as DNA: TGTGCCAGCACTCCGCAGCGGGGAAAAAACATTCAGTACTTC. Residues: CASTPQRGKNIQYF.

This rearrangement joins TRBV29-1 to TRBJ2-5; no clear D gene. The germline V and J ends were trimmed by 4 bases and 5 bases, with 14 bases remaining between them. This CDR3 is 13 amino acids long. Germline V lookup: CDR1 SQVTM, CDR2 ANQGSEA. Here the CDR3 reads CSVVPGTSETQYF. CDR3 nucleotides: TGCAGCGTTGTTCCCGGAACATCGGAGACCCAGTACTTC.